These 26 T cell receptor beta chains originate from one sample sequenced in a study of breast tumors, draining lymph nodes, adjacent tissues. TCRdb passed the multiplex PCR reads through MiXCR, listing each CDR3 protein once. This table has about 230,000 distinct CDR3 sequences, about 30% appearing once. Samples came from axillary lymph nodes draining the breast cancer. Input material: axillary lymph node tissue. The source is a female donor with breast cancer. Some clones in this sample may be carry-over from other donors' samples.

As regards this clonotype: As the CDR3 is not closed by the conserved phenylalanine or tryptophan, this likely results from a read error. The CDR3 region is CASSPKGGYPTNEQFL. The CDR3 nucleotides are TGTGCCAGCAGCCCAAAGGGTGGCTACCCTACCAATGAGCAGTTCCTC. The chain combines TRBV6-5 with TRBJ2-1; D gene unclear. This CDR3 contains 16 residues. Trimming stripped 6 bases from V and 6 bases from J, with 21 bases between. CDR1 and CDR2 (germline): MNHEY, SVGAGI.

This clonotype was observed many times. The chain carries TRBV5-1 and TRBJ2-3; a possible D gene is TRBD2 (6 bases). The germline V gene encodes CDR1 SGHRS and CDR2 YFSETQ. V was shortened by 4 bases and J by 0 bases, with 12 bases between the two germline ends. The CDR3 is 15 amino acids. The CDR3 is CASSRTTPSTDTQYF. The CDR3 region has the DNA TGCGCCAGCAGCAGGACTACCCCTAGCACAGATACGCAGTATTTT.

This clonotype was detected only once. The chain uses TRBV12-3 or TRBV12-4 and TRBJ2-5, with D unclear. Trimming cost V 6 bases and J 5 bases, with 13 bases left between them. CDR3 length: 13 residues. CDR3 nucleotides: TGTGCCAGCAGCCCTGGTGGGTGGGAGACCCAGTACTTC. Its protein is CASSPGGWETQYF.

There are many counts of this clonotype. The chain links TRBV6-2 or TRBV6-3 to TRBJ1-6; unclear D gene. This CDR3 has 15 residues. Germline lookup yields CDR1 MNHEY and CDR2 SVGEGT. Trimming took 2 bases from V and 10 from J, leaving 15 bases between them. CDR3 in DNA: TGTGCCAGCAGTTACCATTTCCGGGGAGGATCACCCCTCCACTTT. Protein sequence: CASSYHFRGGSPLHF.

As concerns this clonotype: Given the absence of the conserved phenylalanine or tryptophan at the CDR3 end, a read error is likely. The limits of the CDR3 on the DNA are not certain, so only TCRdb's listed CDR3 is given. This chain connects TRBV6-4 to TRBJ2-2. Germline V lookup: CDR1 MRHNA, CDR2 SNTAGT. Termini included, the CDR3 measures 14 amino acids. The CDR3 protein is CASSEQSNTGEVCE.

This clonotype came up many times. The chain employs TRBV20-1 and TRBJ2-1; 11 nucleotides agree with TRBD2. V trimming: 6 bases; J trimming: 6 bases; junction bases outside the gene matches: 4. This CDR3 has 13 residues. Per the germline V gene, CDR1 is DFQATT and CDR2 is SNEGSKA (reference sequence). CDR3 loop: CSAGGTSGNEQFF. The CDR3 DNA is TGCAGTGCGGGGGGGACTAGCGGCAATGAGCAGTTCTTC.

There are many counts of this clonotype. V gene TRBV20-1 combines with J gene TRBJ1-2; D not certain. The germline V gene has CDR1 DFQATT and CDR2 SNEGSKA (reference sequence). The length of the CDR3 is 14 residues. V lost 0 bases and J 8 bases, leaving 16 bases between the germline ends. The CDR3 bases are TGCAGTGCTAGAGATGGAACAGACGTAAAAGGCTACACCTTC. The encoded protein is CSARDGTDVKGYTF.

This clonotype was recorded a few times. The rearrangement uses TRBV20-1 and TRBJ1-1; D perhaps matches TRBD1 (5 bases). Trimming took 5 bases from V and 5 from J, leaving 9 bases between them. Germline V gene data show CDR1 as DFQATT and CDR2 as SNEGSKA (reference sequence). The CDR3 consists of 11 residues. This CDR3 is CSAGGETEAFF. The CDR3 region has the DNA TGCAGTGCTGGGGGTGAAACTGAAGCTTTCTTT.

The gene calls are TRBV29-1 and TRBJ1-4; the D gene is possibly TRBD1 (5 bases). V lost 8 bases and J 7 bases, leaving 20 bases between the germline ends. Germline V CDR1 and CDR2: SQVTM, ANQGSEA. CDR3 length equals 14 residues. CDR3 DNA sequence: TGCAGCTTATGGGGTGGAATGGGGGTTGAAAAACTGTTTTTT. The encoded protein is CSLWGGMGVEKLFF.

This chain links TRBV20-1 with TRBJ2-5, with D hard to call. The V end lost 1 base, the J end lost 2 bases, and 5 bases lay between the germline ends. The CDR3 extends over 12 amino acids. The germline CDR1 and CDR2 sequences are DFQATT and SNEGSKA (reference sequence). The DNA of the CDR3 is TGCAGTGCTAGAGTACGTCAAGAGACCCAGTACTTC. Protein sequence: CSARVRQETQYF.

Notes on this clonotype: The conserved phenylalanine or tryptophan normally closing the CDR3 is absent here, so this likely arose from a read error. This sequence joins TRBV13 and TRBJ2-1; D uncertain. Per the germline V gene, CDR1 is PRHDT and CDR2 is FYEKMQ (reference sequence). The V end lost 5 bases, the J end lost 7 bases, and 12 bases lay between the germline ends. There are 13 residues in the CDR3. The CDR3 nucleotides are TGTGCCAGCAGCCGGCGTGGTCCTAATGAGCAGTTCCTC. Translating it yields CASSRRGPNEQFL.

This clonotype was observed at least ten times. The V gene is TRBV19, the J gene TRBJ1-2; 7 bases are a match to TRBD1. The junction had 13 bases not matched to a gene; V was cut back by 8 bases and J by 1 base. Germline-derived CDR1 and CDR2 are LNHDA and SQIVND (reference sequence). The CDR3 totals 16 residues. The CDR3 sequence: CASGATTGALNYGYTF. The CDR3 bases are TGTGCCAGTGGTGCCACTACAGGGGCCCTTAACTATGGCTACACCTTC.

This clonotype was counted between two and nine times. This may arise from a read error, as a much more abundant clone is one base away. The chain joins TRBV6-2 or TRBV6-3 to TRBJ1-5; TRBD1 matches at 7 bases. J gave up 2 bases and V 5 bases, and 6 bases lay outside the gene matches. Germline V lookup: CDR1 MNHEY, CDR2 SVGEGT. The CDR3 totals 15 residues. The CDR3 is CASSPAGGRNQPQHF. In DNA form, the CDR3 reads TGTGCCAGCAGTCCGGCAGGGGGACGCAATCAGCCCCAGCATTTT.

There are many counts of this clonotype. The chain couples TRBV20-1 to TRBJ2-2, with D tentatively TRBD2 (6 bases). Germline CDR1 is DFQATT and CDR2 is SNEGSKA (reference sequence). V lost 2 bases and J 1 base, leaving 8 bases between the germline ends. The CDR3 extends over 14 amino acids. For the CDR3, the DNA is TGCAGTGCTAGAACTAGCTTGAACACCGGGGAGCTGTTTTTT. Its protein is CSARTSLNTGELFF.

This clonotype was seen only once. The J gene is TRBJ1-2, the V gene TRBV5-1; 9 bases fit TRBD1. This CDR3 has 13 residues. Trimming cost V 3 bases and J 7 bases; bases outside gene matches: 4. Per germline, CDR1 SGHRS and CDR2 YFSETQ. Here the CDR3 reads CASSSGTGSGYTF. The CDR3 DNA sequence: TGCGCCAGCAGCTCAGGGACAGGGAGTGGCTACACCTTC.

To note about this clonotype: This may stem from a read error, because a much larger clone lies one nucleotide away. This CDR3 fails to terminate in the conserved phenylalanine or tryptophan, so it likely reflects a read error. This chain joins TRBV19 and TRBJ1-1; possibly TRBD1 for D (6 bases). The CDR3 is 13 residues long. CDR1 LNHDA and CDR2 SQIVND come from the germline V gene (reference sequence). Trimming removed 8 bases at V and 1 base at J, with 11 bases between. CDR3: CASDDRRNTEAFL. CDR3 in DNA: TGTGCCAGTGATGACAGGAGGAACACTGAAGCTTTCCTT.

At least ten counts were recorded for this clonotype. The chain has TRBV4-2 and TRBJ2-7, with 7 bases identical to TRBD2. Per germline, CDR1 LGHNA and CDR2 YNFKEQ. The CDR3 is 15 residues long. With 2 bases clipped from V and 6 bases from J, the junction kept 10 bases outside the gene matches. The CDR3 bases are TGTGCCAGCAGCCAATCAGGACTAGATTCTAGCGAGCAGTACTTC. This translates into CASSQSGLDSSEQYF.

This clonotype was seen repeatedly, ten times or more. The chain recombines TRBV18 with TRBJ2-7; maybe TRBD2 (6 bases). Per the germline V gene, CDR1 is KGHSH and CDR2 is LQKENI. Trimming took 3 bases from V and 7 from J, leaving 16 bases between them. The CDR3 has 14 residues. CDR3: CASSPLAEGREQYF. The CDR3 DNA reads TGTGCCAGCTCACCGCTGGCGGAGGGAAGGGAGCAGTACTTC.

In the case of this clonotype: This may be a read error: a much more frequent sequence differs by one nucleotide. This chain uses TRBV9 with TRBJ2-1; D not certain. Germline V gene data show CDR1 as SGDLS and CDR2 as YYNGEE. This CDR3 comprises 15 residues. CDR3 DNA: TGTGCCAGCAGCGAGAGCTCTTTCCGAGGCAATGAGCAGTCCTTC. It translates to CASSESSFRGNEQSF. Complete variable domain (other parts from reference TRBV9 and TRBJ2-1): DSGVTQTPKHLITATGQRVTLRCSPRSGDLSVYWYQQSLDQGLQFLIQYYNGEERAKGNILERFSAQQFPDLHSELNLSSLELGDSALYFCASSESSFRGNEQSFGPGTRLTVL.

Many counts were recorded for this clonotype. This chain connects TRBV4-3 to TRBJ2-5; a weak D match, TRBD2 (6 bases). The germline V gene encodes CDR1 LGHNA and CDR2 YSLEER. The CDR3 is made up of 14 amino acids. The V end was cut by 4 bases, the J end by 3 bases, with 12 bases between. This chain's CDR3 is CASSPGSGEETQYF. The CDR3, as DNA: TGCGCCAGCAGCCCCGGGTCGGGGGAAGAGACCCAGTACTTC.

On this clonotype itself: This may be a read error: a much more frequent sequence differs by one nucleotide. V gene TRBV11-3 combines with J gene TRBJ1-5; D gene unclear. Germline assignment: CDR1 SGHNT and CDR2 YENEEA. The CDR3 length is 14 residues. In nucleotides, the CDR3 is TGTGCCAGCAGCCTCGGACGTAGCACTCAGCCCCAGCATTTT. It is translated as CASSLGRSTQPQHF.

CDR3 region: CASSITGQETQYF. The CDR3, as DNA: TGTGCCAGTAGTATAACGGGACAAGAGACCCAGTACTTC. This chain connects TRBV19 to TRBJ2-5, with D maybe TRBD2 (5 bases). V lost 2 bases and J lost 2, with 6 bases in between. The CDR3 runs 13 residues. The germline V gene has CDR1 LNHDA and CDR2 SQIVND (reference sequence).

This clonotype came up many times. The gene calls are TRBV7-2 and TRBJ1-3; the D gene is possibly TRBD1 (6 bases). Germline V gene lookup returns CDR1 SGHTA and CDR2 FQGNSA. Trimming removed 6 bases from V and 3 bases from J, with 21 bases in between. The CDR3 is 17 residues long. CDR3 DNA sequence: TGTGCCAGCAGGTATCTAAAGATCAGGGGATTTGGAAACACCATATATTTT. Its translation: CASRYLKIRGFGNTIYF.

This chain links TRBV29-1 with TRBJ2-2; tentatively, D is TRBD1 (7 bases). This CDR3 spans 14 amino acids. V lost 6 bases and J lost 5, with 16 bases in between. Germline CDR1 SQVTM, CDR2 ANQGSEA. CDR3 residues: CSVGWSGGTGELFF. As DNA, the CDR3 is TGCAGCGTAGGTTGGTCAGGGGGGACCGGGGAGCTGTTTTTT.

This clonotype occurred many times. The chain employs TRBV7-2 and TRBJ1-5, with D unclear. The germline CDR1 and CDR2 sequences are SGHTA and FQGNSA. The length of the CDR3 is 12 residues. V was clipped by 3 bases and J by 7 bases, with 7 bases between them. The CDR3 DNA follows: TGTGCCAGCAGCTTCTTTCACCAGCCCCAGCATTTT. Translation: CASSFFHQPQHF.

This clonotype was found many times. The chain couples TRBV15 to TRBJ2-2, with 7 bases lining up with TRBD1. The germline CDR1 and CDR2 sequences are LNHNV and YYDKDF (reference sequence). The CDR3 totals 14 residues. The ends lost 3 bases at V and 4 bases at J; junction bases unmatched: 2. The DNA for the CDR3 is TGTGCCACCAGCAGGACAGGGATCACCGGGGAGCTGTTTTTT. Translating it yields CATSRTGITGELFF.